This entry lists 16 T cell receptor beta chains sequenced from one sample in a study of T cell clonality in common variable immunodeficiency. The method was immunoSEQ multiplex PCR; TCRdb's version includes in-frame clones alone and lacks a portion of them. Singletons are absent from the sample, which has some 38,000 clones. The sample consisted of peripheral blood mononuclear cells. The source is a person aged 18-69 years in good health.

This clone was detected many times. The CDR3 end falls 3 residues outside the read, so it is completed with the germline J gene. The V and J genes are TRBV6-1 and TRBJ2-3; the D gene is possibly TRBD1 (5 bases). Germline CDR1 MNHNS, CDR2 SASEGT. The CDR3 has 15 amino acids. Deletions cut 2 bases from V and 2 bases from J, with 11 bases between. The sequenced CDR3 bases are TGTGCCAGCAGTGAAAGTTGGGGCATCACAGATACG. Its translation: CASSESWGITDT. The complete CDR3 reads CASSESWGITDTQYF.

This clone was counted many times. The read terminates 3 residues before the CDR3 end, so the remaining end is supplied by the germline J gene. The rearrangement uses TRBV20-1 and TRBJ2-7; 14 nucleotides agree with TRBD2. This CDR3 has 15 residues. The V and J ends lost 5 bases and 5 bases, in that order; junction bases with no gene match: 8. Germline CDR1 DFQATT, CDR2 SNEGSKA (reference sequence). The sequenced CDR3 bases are TGCAGTGCTCTTGGGACTAGCGGGAGTTTGAACGAG. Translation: CSALGTSGSLNE. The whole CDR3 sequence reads CSALGTSGSLNEQYF.

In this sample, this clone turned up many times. The covered CDR3 bases are TGCGCCAGCAGCTTAAGGACTGGTATGAATTCACCC. This codes for CASSLRTGMNSP. The full CDR3 protein reads CASSLRTGMNSPLHF. The gene calls are TRBV5-1 and TRBJ1-6, with no clear D. The missing CDR3 end, 3 residues past where the read stops, is filled in from the germline J gene. Germline CDR1 reads SGHRS; CDR2 reads YFSETQ. The CDR3 consists of 15 residues. V lost 2 bases to trimming and J lost 7 bases, with 13 bases between them.

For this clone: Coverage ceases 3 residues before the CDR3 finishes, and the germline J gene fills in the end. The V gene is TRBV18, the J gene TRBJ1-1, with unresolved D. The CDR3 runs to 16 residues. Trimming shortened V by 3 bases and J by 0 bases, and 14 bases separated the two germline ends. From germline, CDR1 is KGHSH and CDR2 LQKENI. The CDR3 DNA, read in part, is TGTGCCAGCTCACCTCCGCTACCGACAATGAACACTGAA. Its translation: CASSPPLPTMNTE. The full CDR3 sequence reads CASSPPLPTMNTEAFF.

CDR3 DNA (partial): TGTGCCAGTAGACCCGGGACACCCTTTGGCAATCAGCCC. The encoded protein is CASRPGTPFGNQP. Given in full, the CDR3 is CASRPGTPFGNQPQHF. The V and J genes are TRBV19 and TRBJ1-5; D possibly corresponds to TRBD1 (6 bases). The CDR3 end is not reached by the read, which stops 3 residues before it; the germline J gene fills it in. This CDR3 has 16 amino acids. From germline, CDR1 is LNHDA and CDR2 SQIVND (reference sequence). Trimming stripped 6 bases from V and 2 bases from J, with 17 bases between.

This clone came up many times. CDR3 DNA, as far as it was read: TGTGCCTGGAGTGTACCAGCGCTGCGTCCTGAA. Protein sequence: CAWSVPALRPE. The entire CDR3 is CAWSVPALRPEAFF. The J gene is TRBJ1-1, the V gene TRBV30; D not certain. The sequence runs out 3 residues before the end of the CDR3; the remainder is reconstructed from the germline J gene. The V and J ends lost 0 bases and 6 bases respectively, with 14 bases between them. The CDR3 loop spans 14 amino acids. CDR1 GTSNPN and CDR2 SVGIG come from the germline V gene (reference sequence).

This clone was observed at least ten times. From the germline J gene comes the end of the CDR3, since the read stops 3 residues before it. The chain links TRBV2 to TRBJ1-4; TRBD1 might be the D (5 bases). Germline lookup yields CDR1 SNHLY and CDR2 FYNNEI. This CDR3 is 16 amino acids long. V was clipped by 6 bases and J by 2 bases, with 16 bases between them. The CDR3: CASRRRQGSTNEKLFF. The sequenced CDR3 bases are TGTGCCAGCAGACGGAGGCAGGGATCGACTAATGAAAAA.

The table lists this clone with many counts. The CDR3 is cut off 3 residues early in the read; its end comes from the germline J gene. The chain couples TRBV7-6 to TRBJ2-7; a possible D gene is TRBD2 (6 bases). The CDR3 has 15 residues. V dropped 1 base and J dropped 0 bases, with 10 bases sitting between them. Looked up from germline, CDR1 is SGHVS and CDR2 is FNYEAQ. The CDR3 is CASSLEAGSSYEQYF. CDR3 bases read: TGTGCCAGCAGCTTAGAGGCGGGGAGCTCCTACGAG.

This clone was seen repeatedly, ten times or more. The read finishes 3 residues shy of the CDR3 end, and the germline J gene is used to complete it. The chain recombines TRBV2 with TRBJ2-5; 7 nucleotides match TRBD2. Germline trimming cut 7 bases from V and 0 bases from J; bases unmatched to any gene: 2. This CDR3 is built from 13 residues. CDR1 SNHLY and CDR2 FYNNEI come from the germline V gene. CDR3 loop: CASIGTNQETQYF. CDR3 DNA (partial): TGTGCCAGCATCGGGACTAACCAAGAGACC.

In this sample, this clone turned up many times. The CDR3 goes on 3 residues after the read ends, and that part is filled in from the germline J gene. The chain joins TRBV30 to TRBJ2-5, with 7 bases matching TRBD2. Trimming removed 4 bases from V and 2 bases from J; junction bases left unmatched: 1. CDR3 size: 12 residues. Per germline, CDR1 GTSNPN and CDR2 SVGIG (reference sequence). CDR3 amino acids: CAWTSGQETQYF. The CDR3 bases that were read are TGTGCCTGGACTAGCGGACAAGAGACC.

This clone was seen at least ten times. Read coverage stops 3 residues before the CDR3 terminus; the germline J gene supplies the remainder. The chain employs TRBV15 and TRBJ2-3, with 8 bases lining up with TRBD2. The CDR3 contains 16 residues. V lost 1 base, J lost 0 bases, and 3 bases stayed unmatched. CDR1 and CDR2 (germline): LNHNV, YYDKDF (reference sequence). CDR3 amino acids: CATSRGASGSTDTQYF. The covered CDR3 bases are TGTGCCACCAGCAGAGGGGCTAGCGGGAGCACAGATACG.

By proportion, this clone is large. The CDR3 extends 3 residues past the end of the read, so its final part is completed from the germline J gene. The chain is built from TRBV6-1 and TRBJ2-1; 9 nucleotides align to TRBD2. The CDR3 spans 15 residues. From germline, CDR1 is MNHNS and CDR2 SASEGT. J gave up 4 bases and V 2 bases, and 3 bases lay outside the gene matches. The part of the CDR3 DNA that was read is TGTGCCAGCAGTGAAAAGACTAGCGGATACAATGAG. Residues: CASSEKTSGYNE. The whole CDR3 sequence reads CASSEKTSGYNEQFF.

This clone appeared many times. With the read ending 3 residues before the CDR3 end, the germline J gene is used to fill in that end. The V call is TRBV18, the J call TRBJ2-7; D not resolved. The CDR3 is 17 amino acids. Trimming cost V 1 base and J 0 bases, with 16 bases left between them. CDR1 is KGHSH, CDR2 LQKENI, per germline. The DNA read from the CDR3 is TGTGCCAGCTCACCACTTCCCCCGATCGGGTTCTCCTACGAG. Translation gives CASSPLPPIGFSYE. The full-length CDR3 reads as CASSPLPPIGFSYEQYF. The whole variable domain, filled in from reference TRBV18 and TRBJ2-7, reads NAGVMQNPRHLVRRRGQEARLRCSPMKGHSHVYWYRQLPEEGLKFMVYLQKENIIDESGMPKERFSAEFPKEGPSILRIQQVVRGDSAAYFCASSPLPPIGFSYEQYFGPGTRLTVT.

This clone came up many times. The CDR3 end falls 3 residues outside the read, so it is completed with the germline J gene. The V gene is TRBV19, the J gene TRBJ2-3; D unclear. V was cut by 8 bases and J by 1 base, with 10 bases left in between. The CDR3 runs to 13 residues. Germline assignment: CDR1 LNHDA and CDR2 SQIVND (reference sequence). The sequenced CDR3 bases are TGTGCCAGTGACTCACGGGGCACAGATACG. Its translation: CASDSRGTDT. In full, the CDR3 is CASDSRGTDTQYF.

The CDR3 protein is CAIEREGPNEQFF. The CDR3 bases that were read are TGTGCCATCGAGCGGGAGGGCCCGAATGAG. This sequence joins TRBV7-9 and TRBJ2-1; 10 nucleotides match TRBD2. Read coverage stops 3 residues before the CDR3 terminus; the germline J gene supplies the remainder. This CDR3 region has 13 residues. The ends lost 10 bases at V and 7 bases at J; junction bases unmatched: 7. Per germline, CDR1 SEHNR and CDR2 FQNEAQ (reference sequence).

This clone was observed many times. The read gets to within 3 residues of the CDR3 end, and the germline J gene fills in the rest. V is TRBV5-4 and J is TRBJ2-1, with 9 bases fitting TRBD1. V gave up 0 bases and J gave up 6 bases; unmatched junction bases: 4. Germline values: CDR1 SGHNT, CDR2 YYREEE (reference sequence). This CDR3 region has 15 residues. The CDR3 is CASSLGQGGFNEQFF. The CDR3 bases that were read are TGTGCCAGCAGCTTGGGACAGGGGGGTTTCAATGAG.